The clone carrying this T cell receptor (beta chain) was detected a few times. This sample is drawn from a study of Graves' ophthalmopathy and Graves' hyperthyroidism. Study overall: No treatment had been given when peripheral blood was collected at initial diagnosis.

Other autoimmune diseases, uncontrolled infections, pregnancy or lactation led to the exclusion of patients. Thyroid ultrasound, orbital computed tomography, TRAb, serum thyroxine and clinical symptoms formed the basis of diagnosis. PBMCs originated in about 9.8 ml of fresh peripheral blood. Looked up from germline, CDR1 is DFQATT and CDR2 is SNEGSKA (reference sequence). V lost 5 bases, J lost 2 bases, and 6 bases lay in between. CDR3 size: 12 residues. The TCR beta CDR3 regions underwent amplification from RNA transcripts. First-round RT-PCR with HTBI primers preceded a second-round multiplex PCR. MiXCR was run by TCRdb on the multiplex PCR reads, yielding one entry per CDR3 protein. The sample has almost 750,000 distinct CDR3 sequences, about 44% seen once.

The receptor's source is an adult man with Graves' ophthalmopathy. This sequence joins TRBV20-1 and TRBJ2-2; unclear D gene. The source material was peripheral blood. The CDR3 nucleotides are TGCAGTGCTCTAAGTAACACCGGGGAGCTGTTTTTT. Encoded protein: CSALSNTGELFF.